The 14 T cell receptor beta chains below were found in one sample sequenced in a study of T cell changes during pregnancy in multiple sclerosis (dated by TCRdb to about 2019). Receptor libraries were prepared by the immunoSEQ multiplex PCR assay. Here the immuneACCESS table is served through TCRdb, limited to in-frame sequences with V and J called. Missing clones are a known gap in these copies; in checked studies unresolved V genes cover under half, and the rest lacks a known reason. Across this sample there are about 89,000 clones, with roughly 93% seen only once. Of the sample, around 0.84% is held by the ten largest clones. The source was peripheral blood, collected in the third trimester of pregnancy. Source of these receptors: a female donor with multiple sclerosis, enrolled in a pregnancy study.

The chain has TRBV27 and TRBJ2-7; 15 bases align to TRBD2. This CDR3 has 17 residues. V was clipped by 5 bases and J by 4 bases; unmatched bases: 9. Germline lookup yields CDR1 MNHEY and CDR2 SMNVEV (reference sequence). CDR3: CASSLRTSGRAPYEQYF. The CDR3 coding sequence is TGTGCCAGCAGTCTCAGGACTAGCGGGAGGGCCCCTTACGAGCAGTACTTC.

The chain is built from TRBV27 and TRBJ2-3; D gene uncertain. This CDR3 is built from 15 residues. With 3 bases removed from V and 2 bases from J, the gap between germline ends came to 12 bases. Per the germline V gene, CDR1 is MNHEY and CDR2 is SMNVEV (reference sequence). CDR3 residues: CASSFPFSDTDTQYF. CDR3 sequence (DNA): TGTGCCAGCAGTTTCCCCTTTAGTGACACAGATACGCAGTATTTT.

V gene TRBV28 combines with J gene TRBJ2-1, with 8 bases lining up with TRBD1. This CDR3 region has 14 residues. Trimming removed 5 bases from V and 9 bases from J; junction bases left unmatched: 9. CDR1 and CDR2 (germline): MDHEN, SYDVKM. CDR3 protein: CASSPGTGLSEQFF. The CDR3 DNA is TGTGCCAGCAGTCCCGGGACAGGTTTATCTGAGCAGTTCTTC.

The chain combines TRBV6-5 with TRBJ1-3; perhaps TRBD1 as D (6 bases). CDR1 MNHEY and CDR2 SVGAGI come from the germline V gene. Trimming cost V 2 bases and J 4 bases, with 15 bases left between them. CDR3 size: 16 residues. CDR3 coding DNA: TGTGCCAGCAGTTACACCTCCTACAGGGACGGAAACACCATATATTTT. Translating it yields CASSYTSYRDGNTIYF.

The J gene is TRBJ1-2, the V gene TRBV29-1; 10 nucleotides agree with TRBD1. In germline, CDR1 is SQVTM, CDR2 ANQGSEA. This CDR3 comprises 11 residues. The J segment lost 8 bases and the V segment lost 5 bases, leaving 2 bases of the junction unmatched. DNA of the CDR3: TGCAGCGTTCAGGACAGGGGGGGCTACACCTTC. This encodes CSVQDRGGYTF.

The chain joins TRBV6-5 to TRBJ2-7; a weak D match, TRBD2 (5 bases). The germline CDR1 and CDR2 sequences are MNHEY and SVGAGI. Trimming pared 2 bases from V and 9 bases from J, leaving 11 bases between. The CDR3 spans 12 residues. CDR3 sequence (DNA): TGTGCCAGCAGTTACACGGGTGGAGGGCAGTACTTC. Amino acid sequence: CASSYTGGGQYF.

The rearrangement joins TRBV10-3 to TRBJ2-3; D might be TRBD2 (5 bases). Germline V gene lookup returns CDR1 ENHRY and CDR2 SYGVKD. The CDR3 consists of 16 residues. V lost 5 bases, J lost 0 bases, and 15 bases lay in between. CDR3 amino acids: CAISRLLATSTDTQYF. In DNA, the CDR3 is TGTGCCATCAGTCGTCTCTTAGCGACTAGCACAGATACGCAGTATTTT.

This chain links TRBV6-1 with TRBJ2-7; D possibly corresponds to TRBD1 (5 bases). V was trimmed by 11 bases and J by 0 bases, leaving 14 bases between them. CDR1 MNHNS and CDR2 SASEGT come from the germline V gene. The CDR3 is 13 residues long. CDR3 amino acids: CAGSRGRSYEQYF. CDR3 in DNA: TGTGCCGGATCTAGGGGTCGCTCCTACGAGCAGTACTTC.

The gene calls are TRBV25-1 and TRBJ2-1; D may be TRBD2 (5 bases). V was clipped by 1 base and J by 2 bases, with 6 bases between them. The CDR3 is made up of 14 amino acids. Germline loops: CDR1 MGHDK, CDR2 SYGVNS. CDR3 bases: TGTGCCAGCAGTGAATCCGGGACCTACAATGAGCAGTTCTTC. Its protein is CASSESGTYNEQFF.

The chain recombines TRBV29-1 with TRBJ2-1; 7 nucleotides line up with TRBD2. Trimming cost V 6 bases and J 2 bases; bases outside gene matches: 4. Germline V gene lookup returns CDR1 SQVTM and CDR2 ANQGSEA. CDR3 size: 13 residues. CDR3 residues: CSVLADAYNEQFF. In DNA form, the CDR3 reads TGCAGCGTCCTAGCGGACGCCTACAATGAGCAGTTCTTC.

V and J are TRBV18 and TRBJ2-1, with 7 bases aligning to TRBD2. This CDR3 is built from 13 residues. V shed 6 bases, J shed 8 bases, and the junction held 7 bases outside the gene matches. In germline, CDR1 is KGHSH, CDR2 LQKENI. The CDR3 is CASSPRLADEQFF. DNA for the CDR3: TGTGCCAGCTCCCCCAGACTAGCCGATGAGCAGTTCTTC.

Only one count was recorded for this clone. The chain links TRBV5-1 to TRBJ2-3; TRBD2 agrees at 10 bases. V lost 0 bases and J lost 4; bases outside the gene matches: 8. The CDR3 extends over 17 amino acids. Germline-derived CDR1 and CDR2 are SGHRS and YFSETQ. The CDR3 sequence: CASSLGHASGSSDTQYF. In nucleotides, the CDR3 is TGCGCCAGCAGCTTGGGTCATGCTAGCGGGAGTTCAGATACGCAGTATTTT.

This CDR3 reads CASTPTGGSGANVLTF. The CDR3 nucleotides read TGTGCCAGCACCCCGACAGGGGGCTCTGGGGCCAACGTCCTGACTTTC. The genes are TRBV7-9 and TRBJ2-6; 9 nucleotides line up with TRBD1. Trimming took 7 bases from V and 0 from J; bases not matched to a gene: 4. The CDR3 is 16 amino acids. Germline CDR1 SEHNR, CDR2 FQNEAQ (reference sequence).

DNA of the CDR3: TGTGCCAGCTCCCTGGACTTAGGGGGCTACACCTTC. It yields the protein CASSLDLGGYTF. This chain links TRBV18 with TRBJ1-2; D ambiguous. Per germline, CDR1 KGHSH and CDR2 LQKENI. V lost 6 bases and J 8 bases, leaving 13 bases between the germline ends. The CDR3 sequence is 12 residues long.